This T cell receptor (beta chain) was sequenced in a study of CD8 T cells in Susac syndrome. Points from the study as a whole: Regarding the TCR sequencing and HLA analysis, the study admitted that a relatively small number of individuals were involved.

This clonotype was counted between two and nine times. The antigen is undetermined. TCR beta sequencing covered blood CD8+ and CD4+ T cells. V shed 1 base and J 8 bases; nucleotides not matched to a gene: 2. The CDR3 totals 14 residues. Reverse transcription used roughly 0.45 to 1 ug RNA and random hexamers. The CDR3 of TCR beta was amplified by immunoSEQ multiplex PCR across 54 Vbeta and 13 Jbeta. MiXCR, run by TCRdb on the immunoSEQ multiplex PCR reads, gives a single entry per CDR3 protein. The top ten hold 0.08% to 0.095% of the sample, which has about 210,000 distinct CDR3 sequences, roughly 96% seen once.

Material for sequencing was CD4+ T cells from PBMCs. The TCR comes from a human donor with multiple sclerosis. The rearrangement links TRBV12-3 or TRBV12-4 to TRBJ2-5, with 12 bases matching TRBD2. The CDR3 reads CASSLGLAGDTQYF. Here the CDR3 DNA reads TGTGCCAGCAGTTTAGGACTAGCGGGGGACACCCAGTACTTC.